These 13 T cell receptor beta chains were sequenced from one sample in a study of CD8+CD57+ T cells in acquired aplastic anemia. Genomic DNA provided the template from which TCR beta VDJ and CDR3 profiles were obtained. MiXCR, applied by TCRdb to the reads, yields one record per CDR3 protein. The table lists fewer than 250,000 distinct CDR3 sequences, 40% to 50% of them singletons. All sequencing subjects had displayed CD8+CD57+ cell expansion on flow cytometry. The sequencing input was sorted CD4+, CD8+, or CD8+CD57+ T cells (not recorded which) from PBMCs. The origin of the receptors is a human donor with aplastic anemia.

At least ten counts were recorded for this clonotype. This chain links TRBV12-3 or TRBV12-4 with TRBJ2-7, with D perhaps matching TRBD2 (5 bases). The CDR3 runs 14 residues. The ends were cut back, 5 bases at V and 3 bases at J, with 14 bases in the middle. The CDR3 reads CASSPPSRSYEQYF. CDR3 bases: TGTGCCAGCAGTCCCCCTAGCAGGAGCTACGAGCAGTACTTC.

The rearrangement uses TRBV25-1 and TRBJ2-7, with TRBD1 as a possible D gene (5 bases). CDR1 and CDR2 from the germline V gene are MGHDK and SYGVNS. The CDR3 covers 13 residues. With 9 bases removed from V and 6 bases from J, the gap between germline ends came to 18 bases. CDR3 sequence: CASTDSAGTEQYF. For the CDR3, the DNA is TGTGCCAGTACCGACAGCGCCGGCACCGAGCAGTACTTC.

In this sample, this clonotype turned up a few times. J is TRBJ1-6 and V is TRBV10-3; 8 bases match TRBD1. Germline V gene lookup returns CDR1 ENHRY and CDR2 SYGVKD. J gave up 7 bases and V 8 bases, and 19 bases lay outside the gene matches. The CDR3 is 18 amino acids. Here the CDR3 reads CAIRPQGSTGTGNSPLHF. CDR3 DNA: TGTGCCATCCGGCCCCAGGGATCCACCGGGACAGGCAATTCACCCCTCCACTTT.

This clonotype was detected only a few times. This chain joins TRBV25-1 and TRBJ2-7; possibly TRBD1 or TRBD2 for D (5 bases each). Trimming took off 8 bases at V and 0 bases at J, with 14 bases between the two ends. The germline V gene has CDR1 MGHDK and CDR2 SYGVNS. CDR3 length: 14 amino acids. CDR3 amino acids: CASAGTGTSYEQYF. The CDR3 coding sequence is TGTGCCAGCGCCGGGACGGGGACCTCCTACGAGCAGTACTTC.

This clonotype was counted only a few times. The V call is TRBV11-2, the J call TRBJ2-7, with a weak D call TRBD1 (5 bases). Germline V CDR1 and CDR2: SGHAT, FQNNGV. The CDR3 loop spans 15 amino acids. Trimming left V 1 base short and J 0 bases short, with 10 bases between. The CDR3 is CASSLVPDNSYEQYF. The CDR3 region has the DNA TGTGCCAGCAGCTTAGTTCCGGACAACTCCTACGAGCAGTACTTC.

CDR3: CASSVAGSHEQYF. The CDR3 DNA is TGTGCCAGTAGCGTCGCGGGGTCCCACGAGCAGTACTTC. V gene TRBV19 combines with J gene TRBJ2-7, with D perhaps matching TRBD2 (6 bases). This CDR3 contains 13 residues. The V and J ends lost 6 bases and 5 bases respectively, with 14 bases between them. Germline V gene data show CDR1 as LNHDA and CDR2 as SQIVND (reference sequence). The full variable domain, completed using reference TRBV19 and TRBJ2-7, is DGGITQSPKYLFRKEGQNVTLSCEQNLNHDAMYWYRQDPGQGLRLIYYSQIVNDFQKGDIAEGYSVSREKKESFPLTVTSAQKNPTAFYLCASSVAGSHEQYFGPGTRLTVT.

This clonotype has just a few counts. J is TRBJ2-5 and V is TRBV4-2; tentatively, D is TRBD1 (5 bases). The CDR3 loop spans 15 amino acids. The germline V and J ends were trimmed by 6 bases and 7 bases, with 21 bases remaining between them. Germline loops: CDR1 LGHNA, CDR2 YNFKEQ. CDR3 in DNA: TGTGCCAGCAGTTCGCCGCCAGACAGTCTGGTGACCCAGTACTTC. It specifies CASSSPPDSLVTQYF.

This clonotype was counted at least ten times. The gene calls are TRBV5-8 and TRBJ2-7; 7 nucleotides agree with TRBD2. J lost 5 bases, V lost 4 bases, and 9 bases had no gene match. Germline assignment: CDR1 SGHTS and CDR2 YDEGEE. This CDR3 region has 14 residues. The CDR3 sequence: CASSPGRELHEQYF. DNA of the CDR3: TGTGCCAGCAGCCCCGGGCGGGAGCTTCACGAGCAGTACTTC. The whole variable domain, filled in from reference TRBV5-8 and TRBJ2-7, reads EAGVTQSPTHLIKTRGQQATLRCSPISGHTSVYWYQQALGLGLQFLLWYDEGEERNRGNFPPRFSGRQFPNYSSELNVNALELEDSALYLCASSPGRELHEQYFGPGTRLTVT.

This clonotype was detected a few times. This chain uses TRBV5-4 with TRBJ1-5; D unresolved. The CDR3 has 12 amino acids. V shed 4 bases and J shed 7 bases, with 9 bases lying between them. From germline, CDR1 is SGHNT and CDR2 YYREEE (reference sequence). The CDR3: CASSQTGQPQHF. In DNA, the CDR3 is TGTGCCAGCAGCCAAACGGGACAGCCCCAGCATTTT.

V gene TRBV7-2 combines with J gene TRBJ2-5, with TRBD1 matching 7 bases. V shed 6 bases, J shed 5 bases, and the junction held 12 bases outside the gene matches. The germline CDR1 and CDR2 sequences are SGHTA and FQGNSA. This CDR3 is built from 15 residues. The CDR3 region is CASRLDRLRGETQYF. In nucleotides, the CDR3 is TGTGCCAGCAGGTTGGACAGGCTCAGAGGGGAGACCCAGTACTTC.

The genes are TRBV14 and TRBJ2-1; TRBD1 agrees at 10 bases. CDR1 SGHDN and CDR2 FVKESK come from the germline V gene. The junction had 11 bases not matched to a gene; V was cut back by 5 bases and J by 10 bases. The CDR3 spans 15 residues. CDR3 region: CASSSFTGTGDEQFF. The CDR3 DNA is TGTGCCAGCAGCTCGTTTACCGGGACAGGGGACGAGCAGTTCTTC.

This clonotype showed up many times. This chain connects TRBV27 to TRBJ2-5; TRBD2 aligns across 9 bases. The CDR3 runs to 15 residues. Trimming at V came to 6 bases and at J to 4 bases, leaving 9 bases not matched to a gene. Per germline, CDR1 MNHEY and CDR2 SMNVEV (reference sequence). CDR3 residues: CASSLGVAGVETQYF. CDR3 bases: TGTGCCAGCAGCCTCGGGGTAGCGGGAGTAGAGACCCAGTACTTC.

This clonotype was detected ten times or more. The chain joins TRBV14 to TRBJ1-1, with 7 bases identical to TRBD1. Unmatched junction bases numbered 13, after V lost 4 bases and J lost 2 bases. The CDR3 has 17 residues. CDR1 is SGHDN, CDR2 FVKESK, per germline. The CDR3 DNA reads TGTGCCAGCAGCCCGATCGAGACAGGGACTCTCAACACTGAAGCTTTCTTT. Its translation: CASSPIETGTLNTEAFF. The whole variable domain, filled in from reference TRBV14 and TRBJ1-1, reads EAGVTQFPSHSVIEKGQTVTLRCDPISGHDNLYWYRRVMGKEIKFLLHFVKESKQDESGMPNNRFLAERTGGTYSTLKVQPAELEDSGVYFCASSPIETGTLNTEAFFGQGTRLTVV.